One sample yielded the 22 T cell receptor beta chains listed below, sequenced in a study of blood T cells in healthy people across ages. Next came a second PCR, run for roughly 6 to 11 cycles, which used a sample-barcoded 5' primer along with a J-beta primer mix. One entry per CDR3 protein results from TCRdb running MiXCR on the 5' RACE reads. The data show over 600,000 distinct CDR3 sequences, less than 60% seen once. The specimen was blood. The receptors here all came from a man at least 80 years old in good health.

V gene TRBV4-2 combines with J gene TRBJ2-7; D might be TRBD1 or TRBD2, each matching 5 bases. The CDR3 covers 15 residues. V lost 0 bases, J lost 3 bases, and 12 bases lay in between. The germline CDR1 and CDR2 sequences are LGHNA and YNFKEQ. CDR3 nucleotide sequence: TGTGCCAGCAGCCAAGAGAGGGACCCAGGCTACGAGCAGTACTTC. This gives the protein CASSQERDPGYEQYF.

The table lists this clonotype with a few counts. The rearrangement uses TRBV12-3 or TRBV12-4 and TRBJ1-4; D is uncertain. Trimming left V 4 bases short and J 0 bases short, with 9 bases between. This CDR3 has 15 amino acids. CDR3 DNA sequence: TGTGCCAGCAGTTACGGGCCCGCAACTAATGAAAAACTGTTTTTT. It codes for CASSYGPATNEKLFF.

This clonotype was detected only a few times. The rearrangement joins TRBV20-1 to TRBJ1-5, with 8 bases matching TRBD1. The germline CDR1 and CDR2 sequences are DFQATT and SNEGSKA (reference sequence). The CDR3 totals 13 residues. The ends lost 3 bases at V and 6 bases at J; junction bases unmatched: 4. The CDR3 protein is CSASPGTGQPQHF. CDR3 nucleotides: TGCAGTGCTAGCCCAGGGACAGGTCAGCCCCAGCATTTT.

This clonotype has just one count. The rearrangement uses TRBV12-3 or TRBV12-4 and TRBJ2-7; tentatively, D is TRBD1 or TRBD2 (6 bases each). CDR3 length: 15 amino acids. V dropped 6 bases and J dropped 7 bases, with 22 bases sitting between them. The DNA for the CDR3 is TGTGCCAGCAGCCTGGGGGGCGGTATTTACAATGAGCAGTACTTC. Its translation is CASSLGGGIYNEQYF.

The genes are TRBV4-1 and TRBJ2-3; TRBD1 aligns across 8 bases. From germline, CDR1 is MGHRA and CDR2 YSYEKL. V lost 3 bases to trimming and J lost 6 bases; unmatched junction nucleotides: 20. The CDR3 extends over 19 amino acids. The CDR3 DNA follows: TGCGCCAGCAGCCAGGAACTATGGCCGGGACAGGATCTTAGTGATACGCAGTATTTT. It encodes CASSQELWPGQDLSDTQYF.

This chain uses TRBV5-6 with TRBJ1-2; possibly TRBD1 for D (5 bases). The V end lost 6 bases, the J end lost 1 base, and 16 bases lay between the germline ends. Germline V lookup: CDR1 SGHDT, CDR2 YYEEEE. CDR3 size: 15 residues. The CDR3 protein is CASNSRVGGNYGYTF. The CDR3 DNA reads as TGTGCCAGCAACTCCCGAGTTGGGGGTAACTATGGCTACACCTTC. Full variable domain (missing parts from reference TRBV5-6 and TRBJ1-2): DAGVTQSPTHLIKTRGQQVTLRCSPKSGHDTVSWYQQALGQGPQFIFQYYEEEERQRGNFPDRFSGHQFPNYSSELNVNALLLGDSALYLCASNSRVGGNYGYTFGSGTRLTVV.

This clonotype has only a few counts. This chain uses TRBV10-3 with TRBJ1-6; no clear D gene. Between the trimmed V and J ends, which lost 5 bases and 0 bases, there was a span of 2 bases. This CDR3 spans 13 amino acids. In germline, CDR1 is ENHRY, CDR2 SYGVKD. DNA for the CDR3: TGTGCCATCAGTACCTCCTATAATTCACCCCTCCACTTT. Its translation is CAISTSYNSPLHF.

The chain is built from TRBV7-2 and TRBJ2-3, with 8 bases aligning to TRBD2. Per germline, CDR1 SGHTA and CDR2 FQGNSA. The CDR3 has 15 residues. After removal of 5 bases from V and 2 bases from J, the junction contained 6 bases not matched to a gene. The CDR3 protein is CASSLSGRITDTQYF. CDR3 DNA: TGTGCCAGCAGCCTAAGCGGGAGAATCACAGATACGCAGTATTTT.

This clonotype was seen more than once but under ten times. This sequence may be a read error, since a much larger clone differs from it by one base. This chain connects TRBV29-1 to TRBJ2-5, with unresolved D. Deletions cut 3 bases from V and 5 bases from J, with 1 base between. Germline values: CDR1 SQVTM, CDR2 ANQGSEA. CDR3 length: 9 amino acids. CDR3: CSVEETQYF. The CDR3 DNA reads TGCAGCGTTGAGGAGACCCAGTACTTC.

This chain links TRBV20-1 with TRBJ1-1; D is ambiguous. The germline CDR1 and CDR2 sequences are DFQATT and SNEGSKA (reference sequence). Deletions cut 3 bases from V and 0 bases from J, with 8 bases between. CDR3 length: 13 amino acids. Here the CDR3 reads CSASTGMNTEAFF. CDR3 sequence (DNA): TGCAGTGCTAGTACGGGTATGAACACTGAAGCTTTCTTT.

This clonotype was counted ten times or more. The rearrangement uses TRBV7-2 and TRBJ2-6; a possible D gene is TRBD2 (5 bases). V dropped 4 bases and J dropped 0 bases, with 13 bases sitting between them. Per germline, CDR1 SGHTA and CDR2 FQGNSA. The CDR3 runs 17 residues. CDR3 DNA: TGTGCCAGCAGCTCCCAAGCGGTCAGCTCTGGGGCCAACGTCCTGACTTTC. Amino acids: CASSSQAVSSGANVLTF. Variable domain in full (rest from reference TRBV7-2 and TRBJ2-6): GAGVSQSPSNKVTEKGKDVELRCDPISGHTALYWYRQSLGQGLEFLIYFQGNSAPDKSGLPSDRFSAERTGGSVSTLTIQRTQQEDSAVYLCASSSQAVSSGANVLTFGAGSRLTVL.

The chain uses TRBV29-1 and TRBJ2-1; D may be TRBD1 (6 bases). CDR3 length: 13 residues. Germline values: CDR1 SQVTM, CDR2 ANQGSEA. Trimming left V 0 bases short and J 12 bases short, with 15 bases between. CDR3 sequence: CSVEDRTVGLQFF. In DNA, the CDR3 is TGCAGCGTTGAAGATCGGACAGTTGGATTGCAGTTCTTC.

J is TRBJ2-7 and V is TRBV3-1; a possible D gene is TRBD2 (6 bases). The germline gives CDR1 LGHDT, CDR2 YNNKEL (reference sequence). The CDR3 spans 16 residues. Trimming shortened V by 1 base and J by 4 bases, and 17 bases separated the two germline ends. CDR3 region: CASSQGLRAGVYEQYF. The CDR3 nucleotides are TGTGCCAGCAGCCAAGGACTAAGAGCGGGTGTGTACGAGCAGTACTTC.

This chain joins TRBV11-3 and TRBJ2-3; weak D call: TRBD2 (5 bases). CDR3 length: 14 residues. CDR1 and CDR2 (germline): SGHNT, YENEEA. V was cut by 7 bases and J by 6 bases, with 17 bases left in between. This CDR3 is CASTREGSRDTQYF. The CDR3 DNA is TGTGCCAGCACCCGAGAGGGTAGTCGTGATACGCAGTATTTT.

The gene calls are TRBV20-1 and TRBJ2-7; tentatively, D is TRBD1 or TRBD2 (5 bases each). CDR3 length: 15 amino acids. Per the germline V gene, CDR1 is DFQATT and CDR2 is SNEGSKA (reference sequence). V gave up 0 bases and J gave up 0 bases, with 12 bases separating them. The CDR3, as DNA: TGCAGTGCTAGAGATCAACGGGACCCCTCCTACGAGCAGTACTTC. It encodes CSARDQRDPSYEQYF.

The table lists this clonotype with a count of one. The rearrangement joins TRBV4-1 to TRBJ2-7; TRBD2 matches 14 bases. The length of the CDR3 is 21 residues. V trimming: 4 bases; J trimming: 0 bases; junction bases outside the gene matches: 17. Germline V CDR1 and CDR2: MGHRA, YSYEKL. The CDR3 is CASSPLPAGTSGSLGSYEQYF. Written as DNA, the CDR3 is TGCGCCAGCAGCCCTCTCCCCGCCGGGACTAGCGGGAGTCTAGGCTCCTACGAGCAGTACTTC.

This clonotype has just a few counts. The chain carries TRBV27 and TRBJ2-7; 10 positions match TRBD2. The ends lost 4 bases at V and 2 bases at J; junction bases unmatched: 2. The germline gives CDR1 MNHEY, CDR2 SMNVEV (reference sequence). The CDR3 consists of 14 residues. CDR3 region: CASSSTSGAYEQYF. DNA of the CDR3: TGTGCCAGCAGTTCAACTAGCGGGGCCTACGAGCAGTACTTC.

The chain has TRBV7-2 and TRBJ2-1, with a possible D match to TRBD1 (6 bases). The CDR3 contains 13 residues. Germline V gene lookup returns CDR1 SGHTA and CDR2 FQGNSA. Trimming removed 6 bases at V and 9 bases at J, with 15 bases between. In DNA form, the CDR3 reads TGTGCCAGCAGACAGGGAAAGTTTGGTGAGCAGTTCTTC. Translation: CASRQGKFGEQFF.

This clonotype was counted a few times. The junction shows a germline mismatch at one end, possibly a read error. V is TRBV6-1 and J is TRBJ1-5; D remains unclear. CDR1 is MNHNS, CDR2 SASEGT, per germline. The CDR3 is 11 residues long. Here the CDR3 DNA reads TGTGCCAGCAGCTTCGGGCAGCCCCGGCATTTT. Its translation is CASSFGQPRHF.

The chain carries TRBV2 and TRBJ2-1; possible D gene TRBD2, 7 bases. The germline V gene encodes CDR1 SNHLY and CDR2 FYNNEI. Trimming pared 4 bases from V and 1 base from J, leaving 11 bases between. The CDR3 contains 15 residues. CDR3 DNA: TGTGCCAGCAGTGTACAGGGAGGGTCCTACAATGAGCAGTTCTTC. Translation gives CASSVQGGSYNEQFF.

This clonotype was found a few times. The chain is built from TRBV25-1 and TRBJ1-2; D is undetermined. Trimming shortened V by 3 bases and J by 7 bases, and 6 bases separated the two germline ends. Germline loops: CDR1 MGHDK, CDR2 SYGVNS. This CDR3 region has 11 residues. CDR3 residues: CASSDPLGYTF. In DNA form, the CDR3 reads TGTGCCAGCAGTGACCCCCTTGGCTACACCTTC.

The CDR3 is CASSLRGLYSYEQYF. The CDR3 coding sequence is TGTGCCAGCAGCCTAAGAGGACTGTATTCTTACGAGCAGTACTTC. The V call is TRBV3-1, the J call TRBJ2-7; perhaps TRBD2 as D (5 bases). CDR1 is LGHDT and CDR2 is YNNKEL in the germline V gene (reference sequence). The CDR3 is 15 amino acids. Trimming stripped 4 bases from V and 4 bases from J, with 17 bases between.